The 3 T cell receptor beta chains below come from one sample, sequenced in a study of cytomegalovirus exposure and HLA in healthy donors. In the PCR, 60 Vbeta and 13 Jbeta primers were used. TCRdb's table, derived via immunoSEQ multiplex PCR, lists solely in-frame clones and lacks some. Among 210,000 or so clones listed, 82% were seen once. The specimen was PBMCs. All receptors come from a woman between 40 and 55 years old in good health and CMV-seronegative.

This rearrangement joins TRBV4-1 to TRBJ1-5; a weak D match, TRBD1 (5 bases). There are 16 residues in the CDR3. The V gene's germline CDR1 is MGHRA and CDR2 YSYEKL. V gave up 0 bases and J gave up 3 bases, with 12 bases separating them. In nucleotides, the CDR3 is TGCGCCAGCAGCCAAGATCTGGGGCAGTACAATCAGCCCCAGCATTTT. Translation gives CASSQDLGQYNQPQHF.

This clone was detected only a few times. This chain joins TRBV7-6 and TRBJ1-5; 7 bases agree with TRBD1. CDR3 length equals 15 residues. V trimming: 5 bases; J trimming: 0 bases; junction bases outside the gene matches: 4. Germline V gene sequence: CDR1 SGHVS, CDR2 FNYEAQ. CDR3 DNA: TGTGCCAGCAGCCCCAGACAGGGTAGCAATCAGCCCCAGCATTTT. This codes for CASSPRQGSNQPQHF.

This clone was picked up one time. V gene TRBV5-1 combines with J gene TRBJ2-7, with 7 bases aligning to TRBD1. V trimming: 2 bases; J trimming: 3 bases; junction bases outside the gene matches: 8. The CDR3 is 15 residues long. In germline, CDR1 is SGHRS, CDR2 YFSETQ. CDR3 nucleotide sequence: TGCGCCAGCAGCTTATCCGGGACAGAGTTCTACGAGCAGTACTTC. It encodes CASSLSGTEFYEQYF. Full variable domain (outside the CDR3, taken from reference TRBV5-1 and TRBJ2-7): KAGVTQTPRYLIKTRGQQVTLSCSPISGHRSVSWYQQTPGQGLQFLFEYFSETQRNKGNFPGRFSGRQFSNSRSEMNVSTLELGDSALYLCASSLSGTEFYEQYFGPGTRLTVT.